This T cell receptor (beta chain) was captured in a study of shared clonotypes between healthy human individuals. Germline CDR1 SEHNR, CDR2 FQNEAQ (reference sequence). The CDR3 consists of 14 residues. The V gene end was trimmed by 4 bases and the J gene end by 3 bases; junction bases not matched to a gene: 4. Study results and caveats: Four donors shared around 5% of their naive CD4 clonotypes.

This clone has only one observation. The antigen is undetermined. The same CDR3 is also encoded by other DNA sequences in this sample. The repertoire was sequenced with immunoSEQ multiplex PCR; TCRdb's copy has only in-frame clones and lacks some. The sample carries about 2.1 million clones, approximately 94% recorded once. Naive CD8 populations comprised CD45RO-negative cells positively selected for CCR7, excluding terminally differentiated effector memory CD45RA+ cells. Sequenced sample: naive CD8+ T cells from PBMCs. The chain joins TRBV7-9 to TRBJ2-7; 9 nucleotides agree with TRBD1. This TCR was recovered from a man between 18 and 29 years old in good health. Some clones in this sample may be carry-over from other donors' samples. The CDR3: CASSSGQGIYEQYF. In nucleotides, the CDR3 is TGTGCCAGCAGCTCAGGACAGGGGATCTACGAGCAGTACTTC.